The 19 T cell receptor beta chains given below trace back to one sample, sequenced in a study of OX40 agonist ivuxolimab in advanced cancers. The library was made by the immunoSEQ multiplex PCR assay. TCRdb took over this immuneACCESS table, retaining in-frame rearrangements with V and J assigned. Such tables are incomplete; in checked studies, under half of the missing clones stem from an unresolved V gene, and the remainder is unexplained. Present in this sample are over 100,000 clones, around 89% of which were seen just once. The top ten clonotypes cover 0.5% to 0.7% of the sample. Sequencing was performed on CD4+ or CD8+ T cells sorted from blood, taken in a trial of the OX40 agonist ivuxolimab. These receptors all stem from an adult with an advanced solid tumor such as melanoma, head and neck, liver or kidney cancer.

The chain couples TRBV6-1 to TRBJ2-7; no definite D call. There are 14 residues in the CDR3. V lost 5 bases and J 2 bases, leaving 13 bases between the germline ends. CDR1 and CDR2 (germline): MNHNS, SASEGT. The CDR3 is CASSQPPDPYEQYF. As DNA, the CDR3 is TGTGCCAGCAGTCAACCCCCGGACCCCTACGAGCAGTACTTC.

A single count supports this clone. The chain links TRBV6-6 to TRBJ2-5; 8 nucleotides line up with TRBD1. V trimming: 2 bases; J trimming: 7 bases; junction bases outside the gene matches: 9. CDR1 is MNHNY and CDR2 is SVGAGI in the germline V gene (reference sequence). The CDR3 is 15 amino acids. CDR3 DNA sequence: TGTGCCAGCAGTTACGGACAGGGAGGACTGAGGACCCAGTACTTC. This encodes CASSYGQGGLRTQYF.

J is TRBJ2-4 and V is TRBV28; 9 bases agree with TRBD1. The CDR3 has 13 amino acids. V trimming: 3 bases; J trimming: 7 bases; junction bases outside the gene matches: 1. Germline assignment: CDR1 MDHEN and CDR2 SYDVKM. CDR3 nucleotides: TGTGCCAGCAGTTTCACAGGGGGCAACATTCAGTACTTC. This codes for CASSFTGGNIQYF.

Here the CDR3 reads CATSRDRAGGSYNEQFF. The CDR3 DNA follows: TGTGCCACCAGCAGAGACCGAGCGGGGGGCTCCTACAATGAGCAGTTCTTC. The chain employs TRBV15 and TRBJ2-1; 9 bases line up with TRBD2. The CDR3 length is 17 residues. The V and J ends lost 0 bases and 0 bases, in that order; junction bases with no gene match: 3. Germline assignment: CDR1 LNHNV and CDR2 YYDKDF (reference sequence).

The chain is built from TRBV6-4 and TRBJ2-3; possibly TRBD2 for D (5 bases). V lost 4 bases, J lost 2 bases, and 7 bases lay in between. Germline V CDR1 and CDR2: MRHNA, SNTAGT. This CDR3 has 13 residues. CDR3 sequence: CASSVTTTDTQYF. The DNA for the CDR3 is TGTGCCAGCAGTGTGACTACCACAGATACGCAGTATTTT.

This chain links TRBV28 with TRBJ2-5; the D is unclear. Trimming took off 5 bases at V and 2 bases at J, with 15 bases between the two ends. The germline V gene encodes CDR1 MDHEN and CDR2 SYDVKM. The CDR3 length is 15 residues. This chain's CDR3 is CASSPLPSIQETQYF. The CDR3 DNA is TGTGCCAGCAGTCCGCTCCCCTCTATACAAGAGACCCAGTACTTC.

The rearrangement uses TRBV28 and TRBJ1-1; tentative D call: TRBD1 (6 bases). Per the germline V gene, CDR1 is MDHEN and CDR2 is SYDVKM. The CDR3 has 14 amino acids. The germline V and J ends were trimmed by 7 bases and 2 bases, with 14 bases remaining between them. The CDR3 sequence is CASTWTVLNTEAFF. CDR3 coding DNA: TGTGCCAGCACTTGGACAGTCCTAAACACTGAAGCTTTCTTT.

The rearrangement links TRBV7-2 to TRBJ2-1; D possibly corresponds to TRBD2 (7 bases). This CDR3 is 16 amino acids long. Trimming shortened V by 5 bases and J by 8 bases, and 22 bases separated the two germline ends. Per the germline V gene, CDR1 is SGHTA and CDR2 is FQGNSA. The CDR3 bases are TGTGCCAGCAGCAACCGGAGGGGGGGCCTAGGGTATGAGCAGTTCTTC. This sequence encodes CASSNRRGGLGYEQFF.

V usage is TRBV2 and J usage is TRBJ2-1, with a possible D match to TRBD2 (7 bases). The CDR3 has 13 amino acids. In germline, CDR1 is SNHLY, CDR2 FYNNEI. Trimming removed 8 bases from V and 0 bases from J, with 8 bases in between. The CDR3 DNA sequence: TGTGCCAGCGGGGGGGCCTCCTACAATGAGCAGTTCTTC. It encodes CASGGASYNEQFF.

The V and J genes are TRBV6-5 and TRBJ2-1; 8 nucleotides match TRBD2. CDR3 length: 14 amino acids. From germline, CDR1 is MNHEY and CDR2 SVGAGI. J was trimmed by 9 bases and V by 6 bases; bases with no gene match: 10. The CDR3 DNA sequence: TGTGCCAGCAGGGTGGGACTAGGGGACGGTGAGCAGTTCTTC. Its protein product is CASRVGLGDGEQFF.

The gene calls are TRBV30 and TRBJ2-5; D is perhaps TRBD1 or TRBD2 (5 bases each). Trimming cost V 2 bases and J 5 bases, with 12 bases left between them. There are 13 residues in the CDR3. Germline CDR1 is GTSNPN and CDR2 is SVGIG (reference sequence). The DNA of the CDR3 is TGTGCCTGGAGTTTGGGGGAGAGGGAGACCCAGTACTTC. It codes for CAWSLGERETQYF.

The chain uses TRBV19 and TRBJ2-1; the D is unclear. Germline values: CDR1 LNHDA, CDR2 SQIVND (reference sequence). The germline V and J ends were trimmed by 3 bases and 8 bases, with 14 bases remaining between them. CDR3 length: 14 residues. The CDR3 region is CASSIGLLKDEQFF. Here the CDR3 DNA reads TGTGCCAGTAGTATCGGCCTACTAAAGGATGAGCAGTTCTTC. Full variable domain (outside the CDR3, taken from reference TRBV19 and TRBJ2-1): DGGITQSPKYLFRKEGQNVTLSCEQNLNHDAMYWYRQDPGQGLRLIYYSQIVNDFQKGDIAEGYSVSREKKESFPLTVTSAQKNPTAFYLCASSIGLLKDEQFFGPGTRLTVL.

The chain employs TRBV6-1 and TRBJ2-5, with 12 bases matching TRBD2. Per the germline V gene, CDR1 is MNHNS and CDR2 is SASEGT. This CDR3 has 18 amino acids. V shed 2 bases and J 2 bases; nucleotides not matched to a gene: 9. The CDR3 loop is CASSELLAGGREQETQYF. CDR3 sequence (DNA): TGTGCCAGCAGTGAACTCCTAGCGGGGGGGCGGGAACAAGAGACCCAGTACTTC.

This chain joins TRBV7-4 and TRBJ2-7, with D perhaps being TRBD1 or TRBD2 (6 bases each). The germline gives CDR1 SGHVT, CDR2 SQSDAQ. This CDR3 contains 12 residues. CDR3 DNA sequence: TGTGGAGCAGGGGAGGCCCAGGGGGAGCAGTACTTC. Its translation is CGAGEAQGEQYF. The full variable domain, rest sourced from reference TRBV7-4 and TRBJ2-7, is GAGVSQSPRYKVAKRGRDVALRCDSISGHVTLYWYRQTLGQGSEVLTYSQSDAQRDKSGRPSGRFSAERPERSVSTLKIQRTEQGDSAVYLCGAGEAQGEQYFGPGTRLTVT.

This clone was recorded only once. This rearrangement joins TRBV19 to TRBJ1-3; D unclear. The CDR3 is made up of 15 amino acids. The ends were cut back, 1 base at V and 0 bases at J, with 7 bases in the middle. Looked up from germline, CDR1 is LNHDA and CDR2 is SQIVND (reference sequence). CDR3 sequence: CASSIGPRSGNTIYF. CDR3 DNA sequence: TGTGCCAGTAGTATAGGGCCCCGCTCTGGAAACACCATATATTTT. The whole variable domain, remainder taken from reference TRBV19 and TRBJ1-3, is DGGITQSPKYLFRKEGQNVTLSCEQNLNHDAMYWYRQDPGQGLRLIYYSQIVNDFQKGDIAEGYSVSREKKESFPLTVTSAQKNPTAFYLCASSIGPRSGNTIYFGEGSWLTVV.

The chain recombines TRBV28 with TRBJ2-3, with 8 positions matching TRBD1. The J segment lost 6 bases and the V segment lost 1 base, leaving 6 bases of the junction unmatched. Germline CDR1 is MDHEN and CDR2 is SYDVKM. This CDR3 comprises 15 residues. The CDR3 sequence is CASSLYQGAWDTQYF. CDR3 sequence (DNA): TGTGCCAGCAGTTTATACCAGGGGGCATGGGATACGCAGTATTTT.

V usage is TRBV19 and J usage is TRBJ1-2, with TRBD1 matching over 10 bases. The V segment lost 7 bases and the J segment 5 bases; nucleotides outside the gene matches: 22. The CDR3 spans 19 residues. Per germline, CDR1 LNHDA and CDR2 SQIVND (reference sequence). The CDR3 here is CASTMSAVQGQGRFYGYTF. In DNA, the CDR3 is TGTGCCAGTACCATGTCTGCAGTGCAGGGACAGGGGAGATTTTATGGCTACACCTTC.

As DNA, the CDR3 is TGTGCCAGCTTAGGCGGGGGCTACACCTTC. This encodes CASLGGGYTF. The chain uses TRBV28 and TRBJ1-2; D is unresolved. The V end was cut by 8 bases, the J end by 8 bases, with 9 bases between. The CDR3 contains 10 residues. Germline loops: CDR1 MDHEN, CDR2 SYDVKM.

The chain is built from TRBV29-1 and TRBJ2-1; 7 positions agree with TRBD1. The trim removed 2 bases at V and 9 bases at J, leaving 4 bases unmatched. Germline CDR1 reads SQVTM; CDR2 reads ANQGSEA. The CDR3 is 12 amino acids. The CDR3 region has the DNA TGCAGCGTTGAAAGTCAGGGGGTTGAGCAGTTCTTC. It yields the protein CSVESQGVEQFF.